The 19 T cell receptor beta chains in this list originate from one sample, sequenced in a study of T cell responses to AZD1222 COVID-19 vaccine. Some clones are missing from TCRdb's copy, which holds only in-frame ones; the method was immunoSEQ multiplex PCR. The sample has 100,000 or so clones, roughly 89% seen once. Sequenced here: peripheral blood, sampled on day 0 of AZD1222 vaccination. These receptors came from an adult in good health.

The chain carries TRBV6-1 and TRBJ1-4; D remains ambiguous. CDR3 size: 14 residues. Germline CDR1 reads MNHNS; CDR2 reads SASEGT. Trimming cost V 1 base and J 7 bases, with 10 bases left between them. The CDR3 DNA sequence: TGTGCCAGCAGTGAAGGGTGGGCGAGTGAAAAACTGTTTTTT. This sequence encodes CASSEGWASEKLFF.

The chain is built from TRBV5-1 and TRBJ2-2; D gene unclear. The length of the CDR3 is 15 residues. Trimming took off 2 bases at V and 3 bases at J, with 11 bases between the two ends. Germline CDR1 SGHRS, CDR2 YFSETQ. CDR3 protein: CASSFWTGDTGELFF. As DNA, the CDR3 is TGCGCCAGCAGCTTCTGGACGGGCGACACCGGGGAGCTGTTTTTT.

CDR3 DNA sequence: TGTGCCAGCAGTGACACCCTTGCGGGGTCGGAGACCCAGTACTTC. Translated, it gives CASSDTLAGSETQYF. The chain joins TRBV25-1 to TRBJ2-5; TRBD2 might be the D (6 bases). Germline CDR1 MGHDK, CDR2 SYGVNS. The CDR3 extends over 15 amino acids. Trimming took off 3 bases at V and 5 bases at J, with 16 bases between the two ends.

This clone has a single count. The chain joins TRBV2 to TRBJ2-2; no firm D call. V dropped 8 bases and J dropped 7 bases, with 8 bases sitting between them. The CDR3 is 11 amino acids. Germline V gives CDR1 SNHLY, CDR2 FYNNEI. The CDR3 DNA reads as TGTGCCAGCCTGGAGTTCGGGGAGCTGTTTTTT. Its protein product is CASLEFGELFF. The full variable domain, its missing parts supplied by reference TRBV2 and TRBJ2-2, is EPEVTQTPSHQVTQMGQEVILRCVPISNHLYFYWYRQILGQKVEFLVSFYNNEISEKSEIFDDQFSVERPDGSNFTLKIRSTKLEDSAMYFCASLEFGELFFGEGSRLTVL.

A single count supports this clone. This chain connects TRBV11-3 to TRBJ2-3; D is ambiguous. V was shortened by 6 bases and J by 4 bases, with 17 bases between the two germline ends. CDR3 size: 15 residues. Germline V lookup: CDR1 SGHNT, CDR2 YENEEA. The CDR3 reads CASRVLGHQADTQYF. DNA for the CDR3: TGTGCCAGCAGAGTGCTGGGTCATCAAGCAGATACGCAGTATTTT.

The genes are TRBV10-1 and TRBJ2-2; a weak D match, TRBD1 (6 bases). The CDR3 is 14 amino acids. V was pared by 8 bases and J by 1 base, with 11 bases between. The germline gives CDR1 WNHNN, CDR2 SYGVQD (reference sequence). Here the CDR3 DNA reads TGCGCCAGCGCACCGGGACAGAACACCGGGGAGCTGTTTTTT. Its protein product is CASAPGQNTGELFF.

This chain uses TRBV3-1 (or the pseudogene TRBV3-2) with TRBJ2-1; D gene unclear. Trimming took 4 bases from V and 6 from J, leaving 10 bases between them. This CDR3 region has 13 residues. In germline, CDR1 is LGHDT, CDR2 YNNKEL (reference sequence). In DNA, the CDR3 is TGTGCCAGCAGCCCTAGAAGGTTCAATGAGCAGTTCTTC. It yields the protein CASSPRRFNEQFF.

This clone was seen only once. The chain uses TRBV2 and TRBJ2-7; 12 bases are shared with TRBD2. V trimming: 4 bases; J trimming: 5 bases; junction bases outside the gene matches: 15. This CDR3 contains 18 residues. The germline gives CDR1 SNHLY, CDR2 FYNNEI. CDR3: CASSGSSGRAANGHEQYF. The CDR3 DNA reads TGTGCCAGCAGTGGTTCTAGCGGGAGGGCGGCGAATGGTCACGAGCAGTACTTC.

J is TRBJ2-7 and V is TRBV5-5; 10 bases fit TRBD1. Germline-derived CDR1 and CDR2 are SGHKS and YYEKEE (reference sequence). CDR3 length: 13 residues. V was pared by 4 bases and J by 9 bases, with 7 bases of the junction left unmatched. DNA for the CDR3: TGTGCCAGCAGCATCGACAGGGGGCGAAGGCAGTACTTC. This encodes CASSIDRGRRQYF.

For this clone: One end of the junction fails to match germline, which may point to a read error. This chain links TRBV2 with TRBJ2-1; D is undetermined. The CDR3 sequence is 15 residues long. Germline CDR1 and CDR2: SNHLY and FYNNEI. The CDR3 protein is CASREVTSSYNEQFF. The DNA of the CDR3 is TGTGCCAGCAGGGAAGTGACGAGCTCCTACAATGAGCAGTTCTTC. Full variable domain (missing parts from reference TRBV2 and TRBJ2-1): EPEVTQTPSHQVTQMGQEVILRCVPISNHLYFYWYRQILGQKVEFLVSFYNNEISEKSEIFDDQFSVERPDGSNFTLKIRSTKLEDSAMYFCASREVTSSYNEQFFGPGTRLTVL.

The CDR3 DNA reads as TGTGCCAGCAGTGAACTCGTGGAGCTTAGGGCTTTCTTT. This gives the protein CASSELVELRAFF. This chain uses TRBV6-1 with TRBJ1-1; D is unresolved. The CDR3 sequence is 13 residues long. Trimming pared 2 bases from V and 11 bases from J, leaving 15 bases between. Germline V gene lookup returns CDR1 MNHNS and CDR2 SASEGT.

The chain is built from TRBV3-1 (or the pseudogene TRBV3-2) and TRBJ1-5; 7 bases agree with TRBD1. This CDR3 is 16 amino acids long. Germline CDR1 reads LGHDT; CDR2 reads YNNKEL (reference sequence). The V segment lost 3 bases and the J segment 0 bases; nucleotides outside the gene matches: 5. CDR3 in DNA: TGTGCCAGCAGCCACGGGACAGCCATTAGCAATCAGCCCCAGCATTTT. Amino acid sequence: CASSHGTAISNQPQHF.

Written as DNA, the CDR3 is TGTTCTAGCACAAGCCAGAGTACTGGAAACACCATATATTTT. Protein product: CSSTSQSTGNTIYF. The V call is TRBV28, the J call TRBJ1-3; D unclear. Germline lookup yields CDR1 MDHEN and CDR2 SYDVKM. The CDR3 runs 14 residues.

This clone was found once. V gene TRBV11-3 combines with J gene TRBJ1-6; 7 bases are a match to TRBD1. The J segment lost 9 bases and the V segment lost 3 bases, leaving 5 bases of the junction unmatched. The CDR3 is made up of 14 amino acids. The germline gives CDR1 SGHNT, CDR2 YENEEA. The CDR3 DNA follows: TGTGCCAGCAGCTTTTACAGGGGTAGTTCACCCCTCCACTTT. This gives the protein CASSFYRGSSPLHF.

The rearrangement uses TRBV30 and TRBJ2-7, with a possible D match to TRBD2 (7 bases). CDR1 is GTSNPN, CDR2 SVGIG, per germline (reference sequence). The CDR3 extends over 16 amino acids. Trimming stripped 2 bases from V and 3 bases from J, with 20 bases between. CDR3 sequence: CAWSPWGGRNDYEQYF. The DNA for the CDR3 is TGTGCCTGGAGTCCATGGGGGGGGCGGAACGACTACGAGCAGTACTTC. The complete variable domain, with remaining parts taken from reference TRBV30 and TRBJ2-7, reads SQTIHQWPATLVQPVGSPLSLECTVEGTSNPNLYWYRQAAGRGLQLLFYSVGIGQISSEVPQNLSASRPQDRQFILSSKKLLLSDSGFYLCAWSPWGGRNDYEQYFGPGTRLTVT.

The chain couples TRBV5-4 to TRBJ2-3; possible D gene TRBD1, 6 bases. CDR3 length: 15 amino acids. Germline V lookup: CDR1 SGHNT, CDR2 YYREEE (reference sequence). V lost 0 bases, J lost 3 bases, and 11 bases lay in between. The CDR3 reads CASSLEGQATDTQYF. CDR3 coding DNA: TGTGCCAGCAGCTTGGAGGGACAAGCTACAGATACGCAGTATTTT.

This rearrangement joins TRBV19 to TRBJ1-2; D not resolved. Germline V gene lookup returns CDR1 LNHDA and CDR2 SQIVND (reference sequence). The CDR3 extends over 14 amino acids. V lost 3 bases, J lost 6 bases, and 14 bases lay in between. CDR3: CASSILDTGNGYTF. The DNA of the CDR3 is TGTGCCAGTAGTATCCTCGACACCGGTAATGGCTACACCTTC.

This chain joins TRBV24-1 and TRBJ2-6; 9 nucleotides match TRBD1. CDR1 and CDR2 (germline): KGHDR, SFDVKD. V lost 4 bases and J lost 4; bases outside the gene matches: 7. The CDR3 has 17 residues. The CDR3 here is CATSEAGTGSGANVLTF. The CDR3 DNA sequence: TGTGCCACCAGTGAGGCCGGGACAGGGTCCGGGGCCAACGTCCTGACTTTC.

The rearrangement joins TRBV6-2 or TRBV6-3 to TRBJ1-1; no reliable D call. Germline V gene lookup returns CDR1 MNHEY and CDR2 SVGEGT. Trimming shortened V by 6 bases and J by 1 base, and 18 bases separated the two germline ends. The CDR3 consists of 16 residues. Here the CDR3 reads CASSPPPYGSNTEAFF. DNA for the CDR3: TGTGCCAGCAGCCCTCCCCCGTACGGCTCGAACACTGAAGCTTTCTTT.